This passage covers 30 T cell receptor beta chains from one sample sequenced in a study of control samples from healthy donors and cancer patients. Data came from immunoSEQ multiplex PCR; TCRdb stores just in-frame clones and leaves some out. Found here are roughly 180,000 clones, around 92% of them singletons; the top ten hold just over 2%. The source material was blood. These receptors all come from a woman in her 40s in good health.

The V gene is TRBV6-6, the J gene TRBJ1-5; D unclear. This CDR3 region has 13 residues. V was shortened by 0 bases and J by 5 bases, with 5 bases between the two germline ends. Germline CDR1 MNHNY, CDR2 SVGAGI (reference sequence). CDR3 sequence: CASSYSDDQPQHF. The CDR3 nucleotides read TGTGCCAGCAGTTACTCTGATGATCAGCCCCAGCATTTT.

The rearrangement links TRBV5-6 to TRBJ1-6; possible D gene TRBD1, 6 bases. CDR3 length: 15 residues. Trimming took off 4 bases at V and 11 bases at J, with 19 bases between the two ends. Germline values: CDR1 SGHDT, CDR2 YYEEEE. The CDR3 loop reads CASSPRGTNATPLHF. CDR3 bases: TGTGCCAGCAGCCCCCGGGGGACAAACGCGACACCCCTCCACTTT.

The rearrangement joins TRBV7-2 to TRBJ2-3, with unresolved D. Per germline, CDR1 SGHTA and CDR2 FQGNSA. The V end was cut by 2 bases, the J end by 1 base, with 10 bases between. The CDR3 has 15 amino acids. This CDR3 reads CASSLNAGGTDTQYF. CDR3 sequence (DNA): TGTGCCAGCAGCTTAAATGCTGGGGGCACAGATACGCAGTATTTT. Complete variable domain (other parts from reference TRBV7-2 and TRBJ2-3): GAGVSQSPSNKVTEKGKDVELRCDPISGHTALYWYRQSLGQGLEFLIYFQGNSAPDKSGLPSDRFSAERTGGSVSTLTIQRTQQEDSAVYLCASSLNAGGTDTQYFGPGTRLTVL.

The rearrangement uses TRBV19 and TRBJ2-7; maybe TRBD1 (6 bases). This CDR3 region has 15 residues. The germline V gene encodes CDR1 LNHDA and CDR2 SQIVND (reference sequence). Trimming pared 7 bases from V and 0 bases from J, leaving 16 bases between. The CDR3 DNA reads TGTGCCAGTACCCAGGGAGACAGGAGCTCCTACGAGCAGTACTTC. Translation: CASTQGDRSSYEQYF.

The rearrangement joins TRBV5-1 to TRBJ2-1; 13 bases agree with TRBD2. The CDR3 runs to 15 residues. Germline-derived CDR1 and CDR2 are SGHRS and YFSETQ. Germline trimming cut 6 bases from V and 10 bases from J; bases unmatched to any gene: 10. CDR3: CASMRQGTSGTEQFF. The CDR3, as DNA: TGCGCCAGCATGAGACAGGGGACTAGCGGGACAGAGCAGTTCTTC.

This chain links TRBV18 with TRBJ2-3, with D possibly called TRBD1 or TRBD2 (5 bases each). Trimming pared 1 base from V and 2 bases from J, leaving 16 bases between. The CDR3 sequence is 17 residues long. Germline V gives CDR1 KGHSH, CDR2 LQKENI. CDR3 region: CASSPLGTLASTDTQYF. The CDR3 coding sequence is TGTGCCAGCTCACCACTTGGGACCCTCGCCTCCACAGATACGCAGTATTTT.

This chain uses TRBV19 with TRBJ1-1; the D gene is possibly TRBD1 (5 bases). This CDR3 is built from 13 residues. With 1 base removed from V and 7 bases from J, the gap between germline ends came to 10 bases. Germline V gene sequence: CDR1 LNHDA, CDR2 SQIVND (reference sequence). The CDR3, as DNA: TGTGCCAGTAGTATAGGGGGCGGGAATGAAGCTTTCTTT. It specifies CASSIGGGNEAFF.

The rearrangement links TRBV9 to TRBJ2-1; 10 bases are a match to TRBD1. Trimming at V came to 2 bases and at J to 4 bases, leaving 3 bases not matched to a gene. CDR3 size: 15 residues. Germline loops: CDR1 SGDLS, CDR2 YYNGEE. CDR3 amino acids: CASSVSGQGYNEQFF. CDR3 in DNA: TGTGCCAGCAGCGTGTCGGGACAGGGGTACAATGAGCAGTTCTTC.

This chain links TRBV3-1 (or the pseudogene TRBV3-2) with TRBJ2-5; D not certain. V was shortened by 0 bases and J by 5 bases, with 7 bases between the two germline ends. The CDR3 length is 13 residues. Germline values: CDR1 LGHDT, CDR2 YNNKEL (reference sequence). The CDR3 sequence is CASSQDFRETQYF. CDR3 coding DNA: TGTGCCAGCAGCCAAGACTTCCGGGAGACCCAGTACTTC.

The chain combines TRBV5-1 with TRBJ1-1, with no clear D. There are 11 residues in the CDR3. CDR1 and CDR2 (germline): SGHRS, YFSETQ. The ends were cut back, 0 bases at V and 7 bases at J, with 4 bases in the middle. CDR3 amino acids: CASSLEGEAFF. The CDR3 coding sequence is TGCGCCAGCAGCTTGGAGGGTGAAGCTTTCTTT.

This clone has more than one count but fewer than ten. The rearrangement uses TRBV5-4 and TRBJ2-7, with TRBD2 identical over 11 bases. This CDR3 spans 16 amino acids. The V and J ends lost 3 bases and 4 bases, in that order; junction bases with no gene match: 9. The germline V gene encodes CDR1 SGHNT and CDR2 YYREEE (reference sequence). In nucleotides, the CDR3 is TGTGCCAGCAGCTGGGGACTAGCGGAGCTGGGGTACGAGCAGTACTTC. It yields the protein CASSWGLAELGYEQYF.

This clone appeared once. The CDR3 loop reads CASSYWGQETQYF. CDR3 nucleotide sequence: TGTGCCAGCAGTTACTGGGGCCAAGAGACCCAGTACTTC. The gene calls are TRBV12-3 or TRBV12-4 and TRBJ2-5; unclear D gene. V was shortened by 4 bases and J by 1 base, with 7 bases between the two germline ends. The CDR3 runs to 13 residues.

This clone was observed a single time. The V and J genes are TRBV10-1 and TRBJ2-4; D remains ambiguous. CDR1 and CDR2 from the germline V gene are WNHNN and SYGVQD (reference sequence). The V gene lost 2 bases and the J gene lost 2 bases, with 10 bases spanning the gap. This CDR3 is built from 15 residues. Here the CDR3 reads CASSEQAATKNIQYF. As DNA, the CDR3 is TGCGCCAGCAGTGAGCAGGCCGCAACCAAAAACATTCAGTACTTC.

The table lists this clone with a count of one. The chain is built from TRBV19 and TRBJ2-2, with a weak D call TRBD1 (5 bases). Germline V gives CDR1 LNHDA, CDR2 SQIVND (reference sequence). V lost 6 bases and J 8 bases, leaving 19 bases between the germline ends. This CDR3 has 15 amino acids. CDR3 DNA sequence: TGTGCCAGTAGCGCAGGGAAGGTCGGCTCGGGGGAGCTGTTTTTT. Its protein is CASSAGKVGSGELFF.

The CDR3 spells CASSEFAGQPQHF. CDR3 DNA sequence: TGTGCCAGCAGTGAATTCGCGGGTCAGCCCCAGCATTTT. V usage is TRBV2 and J usage is TRBJ1-5; D gene unclear. The CDR3 has 13 amino acids. With 2 bases removed from V and 6 bases from J, the gap between germline ends came to 8 bases. Germline V CDR1 and CDR2: SNHLY, FYNNEI. Full variable domain (rest looked up from reference TRBV2 and TRBJ1-5): EPEVTQTPSHQVTQMGQEVILRCVPISNHLYFYWYRQILGQKVEFLVSFYNNEISEKSEIFDDQFSVERPDGSNFTLKIRSTKLEDSAMYFCASSEFAGQPQHFGDGTRLSIL.

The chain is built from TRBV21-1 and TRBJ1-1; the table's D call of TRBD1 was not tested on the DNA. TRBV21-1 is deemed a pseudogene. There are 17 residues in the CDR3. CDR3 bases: TGTGCCAGCAGCAAAGAGGGACAGGGTGATAGGAACACTGAAGCTTTCTTT. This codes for CASSKEGQGDRNTEAFF.

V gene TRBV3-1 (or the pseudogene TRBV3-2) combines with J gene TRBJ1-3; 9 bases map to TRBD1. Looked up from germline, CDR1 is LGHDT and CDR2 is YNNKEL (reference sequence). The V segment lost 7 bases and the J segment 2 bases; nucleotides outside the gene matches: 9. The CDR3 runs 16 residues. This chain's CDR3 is CASTTSGTGPGNTIYF. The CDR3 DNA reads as TGTGCCAGCACCACGTCCGGGACAGGGCCTGGAAACACCATATATTTT.

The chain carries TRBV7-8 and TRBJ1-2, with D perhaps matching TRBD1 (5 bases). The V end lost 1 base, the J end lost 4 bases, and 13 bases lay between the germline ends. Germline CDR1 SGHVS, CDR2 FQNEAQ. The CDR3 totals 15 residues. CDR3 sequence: CASSLVGTGLYGYTF. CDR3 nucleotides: TGTGCCAGCAGCTTAGTAGGGACTGGCCTCTATGGCTACACCTTC.

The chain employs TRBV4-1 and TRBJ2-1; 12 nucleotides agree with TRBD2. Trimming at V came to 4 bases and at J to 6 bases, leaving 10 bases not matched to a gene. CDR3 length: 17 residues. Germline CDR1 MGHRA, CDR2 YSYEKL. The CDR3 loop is CASSPTTSGGFFNEQFF. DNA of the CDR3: TGCGCCAGCAGCCCAACGACTAGCGGGGGCTTTTTCAATGAGCAGTTCTTC.

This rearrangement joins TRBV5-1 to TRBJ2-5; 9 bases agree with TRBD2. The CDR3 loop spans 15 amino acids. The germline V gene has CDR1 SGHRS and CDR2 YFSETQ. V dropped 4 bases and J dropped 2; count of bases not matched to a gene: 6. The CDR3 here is CASSRYAGGQETQYF. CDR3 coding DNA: TGCGCCAGCAGCCGGTACGCGGGGGGGCAAGAGACCCAGTACTTC.

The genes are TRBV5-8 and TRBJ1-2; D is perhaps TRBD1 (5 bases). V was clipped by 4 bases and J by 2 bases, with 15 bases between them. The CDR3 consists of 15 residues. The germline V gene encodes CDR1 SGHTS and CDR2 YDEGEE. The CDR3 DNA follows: TGTGCCAGCAGCCCTGGAGGGGTAAAGAACTATGGCTACACCTTC. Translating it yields CASSPGGVKNYGYTF. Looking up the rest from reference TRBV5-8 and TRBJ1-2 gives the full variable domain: EAGVTQSPTHLIKTRGQQATLRCSPISGHTSVYWYQQALGLGLQFLLWYDEGEERNRGNFPPRFSGRQFPNYSSELNVNALELEDSALYLCASSPGGVKNYGYTFGSGTRLTVV.

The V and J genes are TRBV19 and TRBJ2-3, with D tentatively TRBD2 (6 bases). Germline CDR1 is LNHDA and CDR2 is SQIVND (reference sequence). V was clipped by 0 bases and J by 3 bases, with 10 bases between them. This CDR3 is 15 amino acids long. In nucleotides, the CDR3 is TGTGCCAGTAGTATAGAGAGCGCGGGAACAGATACGCAGTATTTT. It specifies CASSIESAGTDTQYF.

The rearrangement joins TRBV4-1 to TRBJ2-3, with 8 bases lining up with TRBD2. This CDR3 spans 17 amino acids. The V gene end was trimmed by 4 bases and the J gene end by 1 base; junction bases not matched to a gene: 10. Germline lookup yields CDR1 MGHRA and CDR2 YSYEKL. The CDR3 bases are TGCGCCAGCAGCCCCGGTGCCCAGCGGGGGCGCACAGATACGCAGTATTTT. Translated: CASSPGAQRGRTDTQYF.

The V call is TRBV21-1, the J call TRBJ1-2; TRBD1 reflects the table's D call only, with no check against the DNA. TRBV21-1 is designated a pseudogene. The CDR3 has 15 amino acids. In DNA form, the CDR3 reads TGTGCCAGCAGGAGATCACTGACAGGGAGCTATGGCTACACCTTC. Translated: CASRRSLTGSYGYTF.

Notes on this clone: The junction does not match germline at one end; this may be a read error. The CDR3 protein is CASSLAKDRGIGRVF. In nucleotides, the CDR3 is TGTGCCAGCAGCTTAGCGAAGGACAGGGGCATTGGGCGGGTCTTT. V gene TRBV7-6 combines with J gene TRBJ1-1; 9 bases line up with TRBD1. The CDR3 spans 15 residues. Per the germline V gene, CDR1 is SGHVS and CDR2 is FNYEAQ.

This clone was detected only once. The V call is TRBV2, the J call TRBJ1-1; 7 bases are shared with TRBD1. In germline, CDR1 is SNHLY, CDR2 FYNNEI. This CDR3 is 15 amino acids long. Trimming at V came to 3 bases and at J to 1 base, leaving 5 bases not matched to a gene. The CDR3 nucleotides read TGTGCCAGCAGTGATCCGGGACAGACGAACACTGAAGCTTTCTTT. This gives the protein CASSDPGQTNTEAFF.

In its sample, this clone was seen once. Here the CDR3 reads CASSITGPVSPLHF. DNA for the CDR3: TGTGCCAGCAGCATCACAGGTCCTGTCTCACCCCTCCACTTT. V and J are TRBV13 and TRBJ1-6; maybe TRBD1 (5 bases). Germline CDR1 is PRHDT and CDR2 is FYEKMQ (reference sequence). The CDR3 extends over 14 amino acids. Between the trimmed V and J ends, which lost 5 bases and 10 bases, there was a span of 15 bases.

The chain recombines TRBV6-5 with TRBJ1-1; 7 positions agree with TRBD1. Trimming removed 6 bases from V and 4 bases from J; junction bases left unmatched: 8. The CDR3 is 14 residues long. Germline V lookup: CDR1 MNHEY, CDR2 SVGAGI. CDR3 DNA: TGTGCCAGCAGCCGGGACAGCCGGATCACTGAAGCTTTCTTT. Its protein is CASSRDSRITEAFF.

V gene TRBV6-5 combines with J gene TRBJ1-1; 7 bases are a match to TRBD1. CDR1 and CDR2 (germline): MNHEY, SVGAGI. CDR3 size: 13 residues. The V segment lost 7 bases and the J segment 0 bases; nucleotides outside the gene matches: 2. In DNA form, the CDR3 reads TGTGCCAGCACCAGGGGGTTGAACACTGAAGCTTTCTTT. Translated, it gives CASTRGLNTEAFF.

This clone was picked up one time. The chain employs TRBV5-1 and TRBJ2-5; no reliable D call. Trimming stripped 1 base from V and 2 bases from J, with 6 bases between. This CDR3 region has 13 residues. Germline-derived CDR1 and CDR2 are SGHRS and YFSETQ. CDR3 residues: CASSLQSQETQYF. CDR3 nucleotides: TGCGCCAGCAGCTTGCAGTCACAAGAGACCCAGTACTTC. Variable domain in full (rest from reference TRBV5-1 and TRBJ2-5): KAGVTQTPRYLIKTRGQQVTLSCSPISGHRSVSWYQQTPGQGLQFLFEYFSETQRNKGNFPGRFSGRQFSNSRSEMNVSTLELGDSALYLCASSLQSQETQYFGPGTRLLVL.